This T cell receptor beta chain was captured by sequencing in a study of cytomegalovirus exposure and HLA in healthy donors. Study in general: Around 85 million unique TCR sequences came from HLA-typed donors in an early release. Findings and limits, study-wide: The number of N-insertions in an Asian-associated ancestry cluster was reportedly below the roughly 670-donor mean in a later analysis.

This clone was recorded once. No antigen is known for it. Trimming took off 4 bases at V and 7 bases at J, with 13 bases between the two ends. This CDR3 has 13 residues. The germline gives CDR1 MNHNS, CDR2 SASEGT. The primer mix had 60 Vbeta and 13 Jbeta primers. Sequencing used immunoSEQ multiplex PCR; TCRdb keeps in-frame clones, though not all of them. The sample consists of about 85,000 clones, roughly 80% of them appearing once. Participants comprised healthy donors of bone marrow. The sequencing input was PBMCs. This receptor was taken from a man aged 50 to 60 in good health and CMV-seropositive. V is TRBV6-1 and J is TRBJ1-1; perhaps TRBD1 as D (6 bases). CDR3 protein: CASSANDRYEAFF. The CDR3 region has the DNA TGTGCCAGCAGTGCAAACGACAGGTATGAAGCTTTCTTT.